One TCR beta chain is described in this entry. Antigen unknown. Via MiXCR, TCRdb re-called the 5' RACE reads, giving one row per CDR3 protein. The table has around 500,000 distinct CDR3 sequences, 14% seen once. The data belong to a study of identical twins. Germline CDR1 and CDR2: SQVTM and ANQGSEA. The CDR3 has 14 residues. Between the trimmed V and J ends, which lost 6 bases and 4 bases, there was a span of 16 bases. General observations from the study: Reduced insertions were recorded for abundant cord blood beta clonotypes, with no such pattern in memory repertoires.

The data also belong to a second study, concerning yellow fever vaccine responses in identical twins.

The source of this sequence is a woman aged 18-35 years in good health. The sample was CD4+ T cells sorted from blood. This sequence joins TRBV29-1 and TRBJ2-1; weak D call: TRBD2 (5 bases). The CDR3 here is CSVASGAPYNEQFF. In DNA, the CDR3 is TGCAGCGTGGCGAGCGGAGCCCCTTACAATGAGCAGTTCTTC.